This T cell receptor (beta chain) is drawn from a study of beta chain features in type 1 diabetes. Since all of the isolated RNA was reverse transcribed, expressed TCRB transcripts were what got sequenced. Produced via immunoSEQ multiplex PCR; TCRdb's table is partial and in-frame only. The sample carries about 620,000 clones, roughly 16% recorded once. Per germline, CDR1 SGDLS and CDR2 YYNGEE. V was clipped by 0 bases and J by 2 bases, with 7 bases between them. This CDR3 comprises 14 residues. Based on CD45RO/CCR7/CD25/CD127/CD95/CD27, CD4+ regulatory, stem cell-like memory, naive and central memory cells were sorted. Concerning this clone: Other DNA sequences from this sample encode an identical CDR3 as well.

Input material: naive CD4+ T cells from blood. The sequence was collected from a man younger than 30 in good health. The chain couples TRBV9 to TRBJ2-3; D might be TRBD1 (5 bases). The CDR3 DNA sequence: TGTGCCAGCAGCGTAGGGGGCTCCACAGATACGCAGTATTTT. Amino acid sequence: CASSVGGSTDTQYF.